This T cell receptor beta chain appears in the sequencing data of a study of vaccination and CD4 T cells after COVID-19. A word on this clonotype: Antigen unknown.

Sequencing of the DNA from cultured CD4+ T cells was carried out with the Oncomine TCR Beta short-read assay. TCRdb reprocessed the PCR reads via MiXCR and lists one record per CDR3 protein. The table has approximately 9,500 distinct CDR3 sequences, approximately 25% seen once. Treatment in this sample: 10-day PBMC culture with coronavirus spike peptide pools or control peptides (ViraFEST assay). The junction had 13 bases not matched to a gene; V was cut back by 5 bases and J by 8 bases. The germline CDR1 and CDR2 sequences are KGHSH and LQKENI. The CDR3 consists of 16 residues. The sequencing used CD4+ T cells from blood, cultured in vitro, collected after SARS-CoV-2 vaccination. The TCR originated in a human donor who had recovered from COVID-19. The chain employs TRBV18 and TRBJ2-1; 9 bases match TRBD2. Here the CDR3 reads CASSGNLAGPLHEQFF. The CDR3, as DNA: TGTGCCAGCTCAGGGAACCTAGCGGGACCCCTCCATGAGCAGTTCTTC.